This T cell receptor (beta chain) was retrieved from a study of graft-versus-host responses after intestinal transplantation. In the study overall: Transplants were multivisceral, liver-intestinal, or isolated intestinal. All of the recipients had induction that used anti-thymocyte globulin, then tacrolimus and steroids for three to four years. Study-wide results and limits: HvG clone declines early post-transplant were associated with peak circulating GvH levels.

The protocol was immunoSEQ multiplex PCR, while the TCRdb copy is restricted to in-frame clones and leaves out a portion. The sample has roughly 90,000 clones, roughly 90% seen once; the top ten hold approximately 0.28%. The ends were cut back, 9 bases at V and 4 bases at J, with 12 bases in the middle. CDR1 SGHNT and CDR2 YENEEA come from the germline V gene. There are 12 residues in the CDR3. As to this clone: Its antigen is undetermined.

This sequence was found in a human donor who was the organ donor for an intestinal transplant. This chain connects TRBV11-3 to TRBJ2-5; maybe TRBD2 (5 bases). The sample consisted of unstimulated CD4+ T cells sorted from spleen or lymph node cells, taken before transplant. The CDR3 region has the DNA TGTGCCAGGAGACCTGGGAGAGAGACCCAGTACTTC. Translated: CARRPGRETQYF.